This T cell receptor (beta chain) originates from a study of cytomegalovirus exposure and HLA in healthy donors. Study-wide findings and caveats: Later analysis placed DRB1 highest and HLA-C lowest in TCR association rates, which differed by HLA locus. An Asian-associated ancestry cluster reportedly showed fewer N-insertions than the approximately 630-donor mean in a later analysis.

To note about this clone: Its target is not known.

The germline gives CDR1 SGHTA, CDR2 FQGNSA. CDR3 length: 11 amino acids. Trimming removed 4 bases at V and 3 bases at J, with 4 bases between. PCR used 60 Vbeta primers and 13 Jbeta primers. Data came from immunoSEQ multiplex PCR; TCRdb stores just in-frame clones and leaves some out. This sample has about 130,000 clones, with about 80% found just once. The J gene is TRBJ2-7, the V gene TRBV7-2; unclear D gene. Sequenced input: PBMCs. The clonotype originates from a woman in her 50s in good health and CMV-seronegative. In nucleotides, the CDR3 is TGTGCCAGCAGCTCCCTCTACGAGCAGTACTTC. This gives the protein CASSSLYEQYF.